The 11 T cell receptor beta chains below were found in one sample sequenced in a study of cytomegalovirus exposure and HLA in healthy donors. Both 60 Vbeta primers and 13 Jbeta primers went into the PCR. Here immunoSEQ multiplex PCR was the method, and the copy in TCRdb shows in-frame clones only, minus some. The sample contains approximately 170,000 clones, about 85% of which appear only once. Sequencing was performed on PBMCs. Receptor source: a boy aged 2 to 10 in good health and CMV-seronegative.

The chain joins TRBV2 to TRBJ2-5, with TRBD2 identical over 11 bases. There are 16 residues in the CDR3. The V and J ends lost 5 bases and 5 bases, in that order; junction bases with no gene match: 10. Germline assignment: CDR1 SNHLY and CDR2 FYNNEI. The chain's CDR3 is CASSRSGGADFETQYF. The CDR3 DNA sequence: TGTGCCAGCAGTCGTAGCGGGGGGGCCGATTTCGAGACCCAGTACTTC.

The rearrangement uses TRBV19 and TRBJ1-5, with 7 bases lining up with TRBD1. V trimming: 3 bases; J trimming: 5 bases; junction bases outside the gene matches: 7. Germline CDR1 LNHDA, CDR2 SQIVND (reference sequence). The CDR3 is made up of 15 amino acids. CDR3 DNA sequence: TGTGCCAGTAGTATTATTCCGGGACAGCATCAGCCCCAGCATTTT. Translation gives CASSIIPGQHQPQHF. Supplemented by reference TRBV19 and TRBJ1-5, the full variable domain reads DGGITQSPKYLFRKEGQNVTLSCEQNLNHDAMYWYRQDPGQGLRLIYYSQIVNDFQKGDIAEGYSVSREKKESFPLTVTSAQKNPTAFYLCASSIIPGQHQPQHFGDGTRLSIL.

The V gene is TRBV7-8, the J gene TRBJ2-2; TRBD2 aligns across 14 bases. The CDR3 sequence is 16 residues long. With 2 bases clipped from V and 6 bases from J, the junction kept 2 bases outside the gene matches. From germline, CDR1 is SGHVS and CDR2 FQNEAQ. CDR3 region: CASSLRTSGGPGELFF. CDR3 nucleotide sequence: TGTGCCAGCAGCTTAAGGACTAGCGGGGGGCCCGGGGAGCTGTTTTTT.

The chain is built from TRBV7-2 and TRBJ2-1, with 7 bases matching TRBD1. There are 15 residues in the CDR3. With 2 bases clipped from V and 4 bases from J, the junction kept 5 bases outside the gene matches. Per the germline V gene, CDR1 is SGHTA and CDR2 is FQGNSA. The CDR3 loop reads CASSLTGDVYNEQFF. CDR3 sequence (DNA): TGTGCCAGCAGCTTAACAGGGGACGTATACAATGAGCAGTTCTTC.

This clone appeared a single time. The rearrangement links TRBV5-1 to TRBJ2-3; 10 bases match TRBD1. CDR3 size: 15 residues. Germline V gene sequence: CDR1 SGHRS, CDR2 YFSETQ. After removal of 0 bases from V and 4 bases from J, the junction contained 2 bases not matched to a gene. CDR3 in amino acids: CASSLVGQGADTQYF. The CDR3 DNA is TGCGCCAGCAGCTTGGTAGGACAGGGGGCAGATACGCAGTATTTT.

The chain carries TRBV19 and TRBJ2-1; D unclear. This CDR3 contains 16 residues. Germline V gives CDR1 LNHDA, CDR2 SQIVND (reference sequence). V was cut by 5 bases and J by 4 bases, with 18 bases left in between. The CDR3 reads CASSPGSRGPYNEQFF. DNA of the CDR3: TGTGCCAGTAGTCCAGGATCCCGTGGCCCATACAATGAGCAGTTCTTC.

This chain's CDR3 is CASFRDRGGETQYF. DNA of the CDR3: TGTGCCAGTTTCCGGGACAGGGGAGGCGAGACCCAGTACTTC. The J gene is TRBJ2-5, the V gene TRBV28, with TRBD1 matching over 10 bases. Germline lookup yields CDR1 MDHEN and CDR2 SYDVKM. There are 14 residues in the CDR3. Losses at the gene ends were 9 bases for V and 5 bases for J; bases not matched to a gene: 9.

The chain couples TRBV6-5 to TRBJ1-1, with D perhaps TRBD1 (5 bases). CDR1 and CDR2 from the germline V gene are MNHEY and SVGAGI. V was trimmed by 5 bases and J by 8 bases, leaving 12 bases between them. There are 12 residues in the CDR3. CDR3 sequence reads: CASSTHGHEAFF. The CDR3 nucleotides are TGTGCCAGCAGTACCCACGGACACGAAGCTTTCTTT.

The J gene is TRBJ2-3, the V gene TRBV4-1; the match to TRBD1 covers 8 bases. The CDR3 totals 18 residues. Germline V gene data show CDR1 as MGHRA and CDR2 as YSYEKL. J gave up 5 bases and V 1 base, and 14 bases lay outside the gene matches. The CDR3 DNA is TGCGCCAGCAGCCAAGTGAGGGTCGTGAACAGGGGGAGAGATACGCAGTATTTT. It translates to CASSQVRVVNRGRDTQYF.

The gene calls are TRBV5-1 and TRBJ1-1; 9 nucleotides line up with TRBD1. CDR1 is SGHRS and CDR2 is YFSETQ in the germline V gene. Losses at the gene ends were 7 bases for V and 5 bases for J; bases not matched to a gene: 9. This CDR3 contains 14 residues. CDR3 nucleotides: TGCGCCAGCGGAACGACAGGGGGTGGTACTGAAGCTTTCTTT. This gives the protein CASGTTGGGTEAFF.

This clone has only one observation. This rearrangement joins TRBV4-1 to TRBJ1-1; TRBD1 is a possible D gene (6 bases). Germline V gene data show CDR1 as MGHRA and CDR2 as YSYEKL. This CDR3 spans 16 amino acids. With 4 bases removed from V and 2 bases from J, the gap between germline ends came to 17 bases. This chain's CDR3 is CASSPSGQGFNTEAFF. The CDR3 coding sequence is TGCGCCAGCAGCCCTTCGGGGCAGGGGTTTAACACTGAAGCTTTCTTT.